The 3 T cell receptor beta chains presented below share a single source sample, sequenced in a study of T cell repertoires in cytomegalovirus infection. These receptors have no known antigen. In TCRdb, the reads were re-called with MiXCR into one record per CDR3 protein. The table records about 310,000 distinct CDR3 sequences, 25% of them present only once. Sequencing used cultured PBMCs, obtained from culture after CMV antigen stimulation. The receptors here all came from a human donor in good health (CMV status not recorded). Some clones in this sample may be carry-over from other donors' samples.

The chain links TRBV6-2 or TRBV6-3 to TRBJ2-7; D is uncertain. V lost 6 bases, J lost 3 bases, and 12 bases lay in between. Per germline, CDR1 MNHEY and CDR2 SVGEGT. The CDR3 totals 13 residues. The CDR3 region is CASSPTRGYEQYF. The CDR3 nucleotides are TGTGCCAGCAGCCCCACGAGAGGCTACGAGCAGTACTTC.

The chain links TRBV2 to TRBJ2-3, with TRBD2 matching over 7 bases. Germline V lookup: CDR1 SNHLY, CDR2 FYNNEI. V shed 4 bases, J shed 3 bases, and the junction held 4 bases outside the gene matches. CDR3 size: 14 residues. CDR3 sequence: CASSGEGKTDTQYF. CDR3 DNA: TGTGCCAGCAGTGGGGAGGGGAAGACAGATACGCAGTATTTT.

This clonotype has a count of ten or more. The chain combines TRBV7-9 with TRBJ1-6; the D gene is possibly TRBD1 (5 bases). The germline CDR1 and CDR2 sequences are SEHNR and FQNEAQ (reference sequence). V lost 5 bases to trimming and J lost 0 bases, with 17 bases between them. The CDR3 runs 18 residues. The CDR3: CASSLGTGFSSYNSPLHF. In nucleotides, the CDR3 is TGTGCCAGCAGCCTCGGAACAGGCTTCAGCTCCTATAATTCACCCCTCCACTTT.